The clone carrying this T cell receptor beta chain occurred many times. Its antigen remains unidentified. The sample originates from a study of neurological immune-mediated disorders. Notes on the study in general: Private repertoires in all groups were suggested by the finding that expanded clones across subjects shared no CDR3 amino acid sequences. In HTLV-1-associated myelopathy, TCR clonal expansion was greatest, and in multiple sclerosis it was least, below healthy controls.

Between the trimmed V and J ends, which lost 0 bases and 2 bases, there was a span of 9 bases. The V gene's germline CDR1 is SGHRS and CDR2 YFSETQ. The CDR3 has 14 residues. Synthesis of cDNA was accomplished via 5'RACE employing 10-nucleotide random UMIs. TCRdb fed the 5' RACE reads into MiXCR, producing one record per CDR3 protein. The sample includes about 55,000 distinct CDR3 sequences, roughly 4.4% of them seen just once. Sample: PBMCs. The gene calls are TRBV5-1 and TRBJ2-7; weak D call: TRBD1 (6 bases). The receptor's source is a man aged 50 to 59 with multiple sclerosis. The CDR3 spells CASSLAGDTYEQYF. The CDR3 bases are TGCGCCAGCAGCTTGGCAGGGGACACCTACGAGCAGTACTTC.